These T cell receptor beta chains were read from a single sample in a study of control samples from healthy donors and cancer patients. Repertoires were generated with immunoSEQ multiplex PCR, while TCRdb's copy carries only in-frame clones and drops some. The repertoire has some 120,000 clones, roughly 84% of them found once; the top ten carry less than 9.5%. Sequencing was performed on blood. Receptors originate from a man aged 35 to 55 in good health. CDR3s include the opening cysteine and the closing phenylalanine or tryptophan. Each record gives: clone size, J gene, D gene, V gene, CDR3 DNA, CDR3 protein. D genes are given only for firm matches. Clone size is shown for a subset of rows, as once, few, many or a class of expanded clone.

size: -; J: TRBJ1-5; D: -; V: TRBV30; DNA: TGTGCCTGGAGCCGTTCCGCGTTGGGGCAGCCCCAGCATTTT; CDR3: CAWSRSALGQPQHF
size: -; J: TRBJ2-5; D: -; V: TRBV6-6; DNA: TGTGCCAGCACCCAACCCTCCAGGGAAGAGACCCAGTACTTC; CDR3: CASTQPSREETQYF
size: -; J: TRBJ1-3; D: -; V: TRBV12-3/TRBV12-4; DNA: TGTGCCAGCAGTACGTCTGGAAACACCATATATTTT; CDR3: CASSTSGNTIYF
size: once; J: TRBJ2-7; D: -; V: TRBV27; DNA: TGTGCCAGCAGTTTATTGGGGGTTTGGGGTGGGCAGTACTTC; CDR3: CASSLLGVWGGQYF
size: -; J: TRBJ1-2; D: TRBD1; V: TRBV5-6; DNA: TGTGCCAGCAGCTTGGTTTGGGACAGGGTCTATGGCTACACCTTC; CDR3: CASSLVWDRVYGYTF
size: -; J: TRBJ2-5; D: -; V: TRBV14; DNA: TGTGCCAGCAGCCAAGATGGGGGTGGGACCCAGTACTTC; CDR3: CASSQDGGGTQYF
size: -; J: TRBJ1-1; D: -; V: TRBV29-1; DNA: TGCAGCGTAGTCCCCCAGGTGGGGGGGAACACTGAAGCTTTCTTT; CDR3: CSVVPQVGGNTEAFF
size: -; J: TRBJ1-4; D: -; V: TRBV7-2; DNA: TGTGCCAGCAGCCCCATCGCAGGGAATGAAAAACTGTTTTTT; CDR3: CASSPIAGNEKLFF
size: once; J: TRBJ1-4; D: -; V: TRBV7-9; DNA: TGTGCCAGCAGCCCTGGGGGGCAGTTTAATGAAAAACTGTTTTTT; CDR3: CASSPGGQFNEKLFF
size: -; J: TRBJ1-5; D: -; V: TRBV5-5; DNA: TGTGCCAGCAGCTTGACCCTTTGGACCTCCAATCAGCCCCAGCATTTT; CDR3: CASSLTLWTSNQPQHF
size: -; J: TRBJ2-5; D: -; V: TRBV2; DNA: TGTGCCAGCCACCTTAGGAGCGGTGAGACCCAGTACTTC; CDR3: CASHLRSGETQYF
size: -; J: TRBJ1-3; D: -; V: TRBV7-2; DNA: TGTGCCAGCAGCTTTACGACGCCCCTGGCTGGAAACACCATATATTTT; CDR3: CASSFTTPLAGNTIYF
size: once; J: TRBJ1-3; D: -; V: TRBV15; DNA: TGTGCCACCAGCAGAGAGTACTCTGGAAACACCATATATTTT; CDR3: CATSREYSGNTIYF
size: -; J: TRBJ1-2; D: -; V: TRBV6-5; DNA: TGTGCCAGCAGCAAAACCCAAACAGGGAACTATGGCTACACCTTC; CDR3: CASSKTQTGNYGYTF
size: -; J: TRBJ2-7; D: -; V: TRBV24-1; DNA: TGTGCCACCAGTGATTTGCGGGGCGTTTACTTC; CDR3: CATSDLRGVYF
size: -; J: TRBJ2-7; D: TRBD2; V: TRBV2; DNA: TGTGCCAGCAGTCACAGCGGGGGGGCCTACGAGCAGTACTTC; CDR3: CASSHSGGAYEQYF
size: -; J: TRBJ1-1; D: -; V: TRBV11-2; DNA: TGTGCCAGCAGCTCCATCAGGGAAGGATGGACTGAAGCTTTCTTT; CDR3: CASSSIREGWTEAFF
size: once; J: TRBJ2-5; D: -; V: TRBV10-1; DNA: TGCGCCAGCAGTGAGGGTCTGGGGGGGGCCCAAGAGACCCAGTACTTC; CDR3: CASSEGLGGAQETQYF
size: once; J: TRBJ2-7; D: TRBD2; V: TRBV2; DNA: TGTGCCAGCAGTGAAGCTAGGACTAGCGGGGCCGAGCAGTACTTC; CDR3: CASSEARTSGAEQYF
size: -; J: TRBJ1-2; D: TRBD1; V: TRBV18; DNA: TGTGCCAGCTCTCCGAGGGACAGGGACACTGGCTACACCTTC; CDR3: CASSPRDRDTGYTF
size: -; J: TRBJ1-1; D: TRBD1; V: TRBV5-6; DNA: TGTGCCAGCAGTTCAGCCGGGACAGGGGGCACTGAAGCTTTCTTT; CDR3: CASSSAGTGGTEAFF
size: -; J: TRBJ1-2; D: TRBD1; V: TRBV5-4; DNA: TGTGCCAGCATCCGGACAGGGAGGGATGGCTACACCTTC; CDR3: CASIRTGRDGYTF
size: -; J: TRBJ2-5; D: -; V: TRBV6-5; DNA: TGTGCCAGCAGTTCGCTAGCGACGTACCAAGAGACCCAGTACTTC; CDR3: CASSSLATYQETQYF
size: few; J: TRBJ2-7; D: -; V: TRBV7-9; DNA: TGTGCCAGCAGCTTAGTCTCCTACGAGCAGTACTTC; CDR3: CASSLVSYEQYF
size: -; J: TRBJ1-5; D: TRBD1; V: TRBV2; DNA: TGTGCCAGCAGTACACAGGGGGCTTACCAGCCCCAGCATTTT; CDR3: CASSTQGAYQPQHF
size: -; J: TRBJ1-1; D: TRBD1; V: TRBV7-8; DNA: TGTGCCAGCAGCCCAGGACAGGGCCTAAGCTGTTTCTTT; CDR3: CASSPGQGLSCFF
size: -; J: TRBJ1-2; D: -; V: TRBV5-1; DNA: TGCGCCAGCAGCTTGGCTGACTATGGCTACACCTTC; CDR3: CASSLADYGYTF
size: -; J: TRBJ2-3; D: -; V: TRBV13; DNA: TGTGCCAGCAGCTTAGTCGGCACAGATACGCAGTATTTT; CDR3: CASSLVGTDTQYF
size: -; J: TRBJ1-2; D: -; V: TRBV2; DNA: TGTGCCAGCAGCCACAGGGAAGACTATGGCTACACCTTC; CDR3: CASSHREDYGYTF
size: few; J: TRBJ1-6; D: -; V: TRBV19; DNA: TGTGCCAGTAGTCTTGGCGGGGATAATTCACCCCTCCACTTT; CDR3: CASSLGGDNSPLHF
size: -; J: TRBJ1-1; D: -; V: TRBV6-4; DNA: TGTGCCAGCAGGGACACCCTGAACACTGAAGCTTTCTTT; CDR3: CASRDTLNTEAFF
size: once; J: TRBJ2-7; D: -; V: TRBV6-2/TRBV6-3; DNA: TGTGCCAGCAGTTGGACCGCATACGAGCAGTACTTC; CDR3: CASSWTAYEQYF
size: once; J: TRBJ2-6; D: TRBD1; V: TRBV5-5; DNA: TGTGCCAGCAGCTCTGCCAGGGACAGGGGGCTCGCTGGGGCCAACGTCCTGACTTTC; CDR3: CASSSARDRGLAGANVLTF
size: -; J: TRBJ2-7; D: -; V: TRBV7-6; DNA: TGTGCCAGCAGCTTAGCTAGGGGAGATCGGCAGTACTTC; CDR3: CASSLARGDRQYF
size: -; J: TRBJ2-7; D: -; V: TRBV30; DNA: TGTGCCTGGAGTGGAGGCTACATTTACGAGCAGTACTTC; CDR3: CAWSGGYIYEQYF
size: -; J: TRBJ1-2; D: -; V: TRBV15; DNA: TGTGCCACCAGCAGAGTCCCAGGTACCACTAACTATGGCTACACCTTC; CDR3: CATSRVPGTTNYGYTF
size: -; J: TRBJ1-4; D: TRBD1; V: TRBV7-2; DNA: TGTGCCAGCAGCTTACGCCGGGACAGTGAAAAACTGTTTTTT; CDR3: CASSLRRDSEKLFF